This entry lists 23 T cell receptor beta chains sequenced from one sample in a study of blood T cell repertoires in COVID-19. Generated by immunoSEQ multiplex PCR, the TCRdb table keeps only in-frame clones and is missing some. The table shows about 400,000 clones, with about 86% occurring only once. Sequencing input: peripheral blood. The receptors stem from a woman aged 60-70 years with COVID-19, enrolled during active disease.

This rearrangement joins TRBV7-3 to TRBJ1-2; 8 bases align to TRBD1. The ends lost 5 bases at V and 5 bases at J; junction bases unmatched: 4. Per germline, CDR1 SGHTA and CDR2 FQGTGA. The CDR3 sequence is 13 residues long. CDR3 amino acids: CASSGTGGYGYTF. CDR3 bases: TGTGCCAGCAGCGGTACAGGGGGATATGGCTACACCTTC.

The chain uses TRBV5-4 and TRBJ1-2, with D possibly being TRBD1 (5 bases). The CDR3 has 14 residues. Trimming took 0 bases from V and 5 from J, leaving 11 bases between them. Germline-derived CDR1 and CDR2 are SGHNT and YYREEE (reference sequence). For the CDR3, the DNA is TGTGCCAGCAGCTTGGATATCAGGGAATATGGCTACACCTTC. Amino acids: CASSLDIREYGYTF.

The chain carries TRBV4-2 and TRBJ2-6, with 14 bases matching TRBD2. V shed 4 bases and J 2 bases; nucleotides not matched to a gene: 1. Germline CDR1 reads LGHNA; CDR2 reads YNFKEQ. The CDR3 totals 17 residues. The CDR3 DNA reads TGTGCCAGCAGCCCGACTAGCGGGGGGGCTGGGGCCAACGTCCTGACTTTC. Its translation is CASSPTSGGAGANVLTF.

CDR3 sequence (DNA): TGTGCCAGCAGCCCAGTGACTAGCGCTTACAATGAGCAGTTCTTC. It codes for CASSPVTSAYNEQFF. The chain combines TRBV3-1 (or the pseudogene TRBV3-2) with TRBJ2-1; TRBD2 matches at 8 bases. There are 15 residues in the CDR3. The V and J ends lost 4 bases and 4 bases, in that order; junction bases with no gene match: 6. Germline V gene sequence: CDR1 LGHDT, CDR2 YNNKEL (reference sequence).

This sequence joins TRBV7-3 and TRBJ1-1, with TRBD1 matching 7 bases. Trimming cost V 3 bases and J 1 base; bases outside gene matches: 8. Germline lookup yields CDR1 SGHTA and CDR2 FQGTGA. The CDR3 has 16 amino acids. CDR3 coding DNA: TGTGCCAGCAGCTTCAGAGGGGGCGCCGGGAACACTGAAGCTTTCTTT. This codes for CASSFRGGAGNTEAFF.

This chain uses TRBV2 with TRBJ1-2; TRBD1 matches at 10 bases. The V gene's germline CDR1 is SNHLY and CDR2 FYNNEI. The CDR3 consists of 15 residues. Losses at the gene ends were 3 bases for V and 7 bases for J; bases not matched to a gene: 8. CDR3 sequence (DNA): TGTGCCAGCAGTGAGGGGGGGACAGGGGATAGTGGCTACACCTTC. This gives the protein CASSEGGTGDSGYTF.

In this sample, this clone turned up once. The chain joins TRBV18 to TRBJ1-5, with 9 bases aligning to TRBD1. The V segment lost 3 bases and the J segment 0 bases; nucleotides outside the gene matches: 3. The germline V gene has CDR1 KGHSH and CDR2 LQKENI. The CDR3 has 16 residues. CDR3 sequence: CASSPGTGSSNQPQHF. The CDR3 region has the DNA TGTGCCAGCTCACCCGGGACAGGGAGTAGCAATCAGCCCCAGCATTTT.

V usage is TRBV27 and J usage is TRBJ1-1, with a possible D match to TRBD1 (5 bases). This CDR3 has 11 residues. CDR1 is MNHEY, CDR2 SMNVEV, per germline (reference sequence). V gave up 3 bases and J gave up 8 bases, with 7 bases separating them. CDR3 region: CASSFGGEAFF. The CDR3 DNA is TGTGCCAGCAGTTTCGGGGGAGAAGCTTTCTTT.

In nucleotides, the CDR3 is TGTGCCAGTAGTGACAGGGTCGGGACAGATACGCAGTATTTT. It encodes CASSDRVGTDTQYF. V is TRBV19 and J is TRBJ2-3; TRBD1 matches 7 bases. Germline V CDR1 and CDR2: LNHDA, SQIVND (reference sequence). J lost 3 bases, V lost 5 bases, and 5 bases had no gene match. CDR3 length equals 14 residues.

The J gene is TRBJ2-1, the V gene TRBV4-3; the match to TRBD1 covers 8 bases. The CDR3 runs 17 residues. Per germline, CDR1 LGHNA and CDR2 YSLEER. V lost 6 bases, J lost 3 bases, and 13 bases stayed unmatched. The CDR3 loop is CASSYQLYRGYYNEQFF. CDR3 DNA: TGCGCCAGCAGTTACCAGCTTTACAGGGGGTACTACAATGAGCAGTTCTTC.

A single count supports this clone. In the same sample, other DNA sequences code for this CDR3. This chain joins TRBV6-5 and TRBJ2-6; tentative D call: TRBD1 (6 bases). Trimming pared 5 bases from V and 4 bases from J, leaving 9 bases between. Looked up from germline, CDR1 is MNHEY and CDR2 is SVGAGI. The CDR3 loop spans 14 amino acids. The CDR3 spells CASSTGSGANVLTF. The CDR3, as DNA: TGTGCCAGCAGTACAGGGTCCGGGGCCAACGTCCTGACTTTC.

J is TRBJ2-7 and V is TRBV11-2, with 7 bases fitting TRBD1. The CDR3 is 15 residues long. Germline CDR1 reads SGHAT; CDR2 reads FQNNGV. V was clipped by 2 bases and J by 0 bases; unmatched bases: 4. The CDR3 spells CASSLTGDLSYEQYF. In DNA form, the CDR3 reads TGTGCCAGCAGCTTAACAGGGGACCTCTCCTACGAGCAGTACTTC.

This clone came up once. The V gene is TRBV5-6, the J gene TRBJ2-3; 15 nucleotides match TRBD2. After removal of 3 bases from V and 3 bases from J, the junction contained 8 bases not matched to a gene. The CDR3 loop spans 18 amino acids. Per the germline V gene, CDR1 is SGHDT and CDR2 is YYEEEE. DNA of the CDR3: TGTGCCAGCAGCTGGGGACTAGCGGGGGGCCAGAGGACAGATACGCAGTATTTT. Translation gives CASSWGLAGGQRTDTQYF.

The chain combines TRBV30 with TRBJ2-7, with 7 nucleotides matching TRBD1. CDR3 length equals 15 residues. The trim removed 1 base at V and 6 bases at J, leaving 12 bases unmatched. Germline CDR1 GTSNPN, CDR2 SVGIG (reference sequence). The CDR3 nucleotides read TGTGCCTGGAGTGGTCCCGAGACAGGGTTCGCCGAGCAGTACTTC. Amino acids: CAWSGPETGFAEQYF.

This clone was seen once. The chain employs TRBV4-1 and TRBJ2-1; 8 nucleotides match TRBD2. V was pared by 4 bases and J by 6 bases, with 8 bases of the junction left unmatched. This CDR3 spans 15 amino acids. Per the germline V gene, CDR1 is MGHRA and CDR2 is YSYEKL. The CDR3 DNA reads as TGCGCCAGCAGCCCCGAGCGGGGGCTCGGCAATGAGCAGTTCTTC. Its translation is CASSPERGLGNEQFF.

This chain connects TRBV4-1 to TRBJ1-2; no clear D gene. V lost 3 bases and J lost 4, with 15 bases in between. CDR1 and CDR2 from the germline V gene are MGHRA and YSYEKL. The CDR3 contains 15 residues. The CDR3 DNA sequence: TGCGCCAGCAGCCATAGAGCAGCGCGCCTCTATGGCTACACCTTC. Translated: CASSHRAARLYGYTF.

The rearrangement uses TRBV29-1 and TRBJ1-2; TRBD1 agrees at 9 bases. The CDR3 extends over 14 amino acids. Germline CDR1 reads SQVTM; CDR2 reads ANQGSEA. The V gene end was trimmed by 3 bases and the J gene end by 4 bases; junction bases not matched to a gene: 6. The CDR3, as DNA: TGCAGCGTTGATGGTACAGGGGGCACCTATGGCTACACCTTC. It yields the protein CSVDGTGGTYGYTF.

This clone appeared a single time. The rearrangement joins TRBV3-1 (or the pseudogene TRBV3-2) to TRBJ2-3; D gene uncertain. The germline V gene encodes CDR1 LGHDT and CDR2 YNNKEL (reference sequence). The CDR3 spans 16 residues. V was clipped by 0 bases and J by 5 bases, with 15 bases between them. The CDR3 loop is CASSQDPLIARDTQYF. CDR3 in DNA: TGTGCCAGCAGCCAAGACCCTCTAATAGCTAGAGATACGCAGTATTTT.

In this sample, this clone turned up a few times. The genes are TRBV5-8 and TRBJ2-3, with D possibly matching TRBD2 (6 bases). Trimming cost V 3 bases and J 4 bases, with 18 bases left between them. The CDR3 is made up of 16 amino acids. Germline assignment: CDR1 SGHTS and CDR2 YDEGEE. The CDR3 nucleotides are TGTGCCAGCAGCTCGGGCGGGAAAAGGGGCCCAGATACGCAGTATTTT. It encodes CASSSGGKRGPDTQYF.

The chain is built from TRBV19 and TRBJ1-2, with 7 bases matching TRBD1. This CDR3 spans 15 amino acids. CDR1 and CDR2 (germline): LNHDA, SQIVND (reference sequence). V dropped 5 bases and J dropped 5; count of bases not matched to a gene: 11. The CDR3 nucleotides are TGTGCCAGTAGTCTCACAGGGGATACGAAGTATGGCTACACCTTC. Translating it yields CASSLTGDTKYGYTF.

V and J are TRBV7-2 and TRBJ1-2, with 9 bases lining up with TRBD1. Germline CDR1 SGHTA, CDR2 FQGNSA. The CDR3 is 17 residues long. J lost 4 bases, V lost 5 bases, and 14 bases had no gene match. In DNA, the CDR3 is TGTGCCAGCAGCCCCCCGGACAGGGGACCTTCCTCCTATGGCTACACCTTC. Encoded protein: CASSPPDRGPSSYGYTF.

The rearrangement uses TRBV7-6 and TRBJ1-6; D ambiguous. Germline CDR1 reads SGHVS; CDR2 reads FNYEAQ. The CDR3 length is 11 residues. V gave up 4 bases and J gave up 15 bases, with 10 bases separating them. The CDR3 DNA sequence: TGTGCCAGCAGCTCCGTATCTAACCTCCACTTT. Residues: CASSSVSNLHF.

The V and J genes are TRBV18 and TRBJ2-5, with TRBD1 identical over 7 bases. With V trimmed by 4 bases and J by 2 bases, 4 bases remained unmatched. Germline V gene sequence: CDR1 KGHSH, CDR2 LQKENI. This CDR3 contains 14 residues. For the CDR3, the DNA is TGTGCCAGCTCACAGGACAGGCGACAAGAGACCCAGTACTTC. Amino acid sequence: CASSQDRRQETQYF.